A single T cell receptor beta chain is shown here with its context. What this receptor recognizes is not known. One base away there is no much larger clone; base qualities are not given. The cohort consisted of 666 healthy bone marrow donors. At the time of sampling, every cohort member was nominally healthy, though immune exposures that went unrecorded were likely present. The donor tested CMV seropositive and was one of the 289 seropositive cohort members. A peripheral blood sample was collected from each donor, and TCR beta sequencing was performed on peripheral blood mononuclear cells. Genomic DNA was extracted from the blood cell samples with the Qiagen DNeasy Blood Extraction Kit. This entry comes from a study of cytomegalovirus exposure and HLA in healthy donors (dated 2017 in TCRdb). As for the study more broadly: According to an earlier analysis of around 600 of the donors, some 170 million T cells yielded 90 million to 130 million unique TCR beta sequences and around 280 Gb of sequence data. Roughly 300 gigabases of sequencing data and 70 million to 100 million unique TCR sequences made up an early release that covered approximately 700 HLA-typed donors. Of the approximately 400 genotyped donors, less than 85% were placed in the genetic ancestry cluster associated with self-reported Caucasian donors. The study aimed to test whether cataloging public T cell receptors could reveal signatures of past pathogen exposure. Using immunosequencing, the study profiled T cell repertoires from around 680 subjects and related those repertoires to cytomegalovirus serostatus. Along with the approximately 600-subject first cohort, a separate validation cohort of 120 different subjects was used. To predict cytomegalovirus infection status, the study combined high-throughput TCR immunosequencing, statistical association of individual TCRs with disease status, and machine learning. In a later analysis, previously published TCR beta repertoires from 500 to 750 donors were re-analyzed and high-resolution HLA genotyping was added so that TCR occurrence patterns could be studied. Rather than using new phenotypic data, the later analysis identified candidate immune exposures from TCR beta sequences and from how often those sequences occurred across donors. An earlier analysis of around 580 of the donors used high-throughput TCR beta sequencing to judge whether each TCR beta V gene segment behaved as functional or pseudogenic. Donor age, sex, ethnicity and CMV serostatus were collected together with the repertoire data. A later genetic analysis used genome-wide SNP genotypes for about 55% of the 666 donors, treating that subset as a discovery cohort. All discovery cohort repertoires had been generated using a single sequencing platform. Class I and class II HLA loci were covered by the typing at four-digit resolution. Typing coverage varied by locus: roughly 629-630 donors for A, B, C, DRB1 and DQB1; some 520 for DQA1; nearly 610 for DPA1; some 470 for DPB1. Five DR-DQ haplotypes were handled as single units for association and clustering because linkage in the cohort was strong. On average, roughly 240,000 unique TCR beta nucleotide sequences were sequenced per donor among some 420 genotyped donors of the cohort, with 15% to 20% of those sequences being non-productive. Study-wide findings and limitations: A later genetic analysis associated a missense DCLRE1C variant with V-gene and J-gene trimming of TCR beta chains, and an independent cohort replicated the association. Correlated functional status among segregating V segments might reflect linkage disequilibrium, but an unknown experimental factor could not be ruled out. Across donors, most TCR sequences were observed very rarely, whereas some public TCRs were present in many individuals. Because the 87-base-pair reads could not distinguish some IMGT-functional V segments, including TRBV6-2 and TRBV6-3, those segments were excluded. A further reported finding was that TCR beta sequences accurately predicted the HLA-A and HLA-B alleles for most subjects in the first cohort. The authors suggested that the approach could potentially be extended to other disease states and immunological phenotypes. A later analysis found that HLA-associated TCR beta chains were more clonally expanded and had lower generation probabilities than equally common non-associated chains. A cluster of highly shared sequence variants was judged likely to represent a technical artifact of the sequencing pipeline. In an earlier analysis of under 600 of the donors, most TCR beta V segments were observed in productive rearrangements about 87% or about 30% of the time, broadly matching IMGT annotations. In vitro tests confirmed that three of the cytomegalovirus-associated TCR beta chains recognize cytomegalovirus antigens. A later analysis found that most CMV-associated TCR beta chains appeared HLA-restricted, with HLA associations seemingly driven largely by CMV exposure. Cytomegalovirus status was reported to be diagnosed by the classifier with high specificity and sensitivity in both the original and validation cohorts. According to a later analysis, parvovirus B19, influenza, CMV and Epstein-Barr virus appeared linked to several top co-occurrence clusters. According to a later analysis, TCR association rates differed among HLA loci, with DRB1 alleles showing the most associated TCRs and HLA-C alleles showing the fewest. Presence/absence analyses assumed roughly uniform sequencing depth across donors, an assumption that may not hold. CMV serostatus was the only immune exposure information available for the cohort. A later analysis associated approximately 17,000 TCR beta sequences with specific HLA alleles at a false discovery rate of 0.05. When HLA alleles, especially DR and DQ, strongly co-occurred, attributing TCR associations to individual alleles was difficult. HLA typing was unavailable for some donors at each locus, so association tests used only the typed subset. A later genetic analysis reported fewer N-insertions in productive TCRs among donors in an Asian-associated ancestry cluster than the roughly 700-donor mean. The study gave a list of about 150 TCR beta chains associated with cytomegalovirus. This cohort had only TCR beta chains sequenced, and the lack of alpha or paired-chain data limited which features could be detected. The earlier analysis of about 600 of the donors excluded around 17 rarely observed V segments, including chromosome 9 orphons, because counts were too low.

From the cysteine up to the phenylalanine, the CDR3 has a length of 14 residues. Just the 42-base CDR3 DNA is kept, in frame starting at base 1. Taken from the germline V gene (reference sequence), the CDR1 and CDR2 loops are MNHEY and SMNVEV. At the junction V is shortened by 2 bases and J by 4 bases, with 9 bases in between. Libraries came from the immunoSEQ multiplex PCR assay. The multiplex PCR relied on a mix of 60 forward primers for TCR Vbeta segments and 13 reverse primers for TCR Jbeta segments. Amplification of the CDR3 region of rearranged TCR beta genes was performed with a multiplex PCR assay on genomic DNA. Amplified TCR beta libraries were sequenced as 87-base-pair reads on the Illumina HiSeq System. For the original study's pipeline: A later analysis tallied some 79 million unique TCR beta chains across the 650 to 750 repertoires, and about 10 million of those chains were shared by two or more donors. Raw reads were error-corrected and collapsed into unique sequences with a nearest-neighbor algorithm that merged closely related sequences to remove PCR and sequencing errors. V, D and J gene segments were assigned by aligning CDR3 sequences to IMGT reference sequences. For a sequence to be retained, at least a six-nucleotide match to both a V gene segment and a J gene segment was required. Rearrangements were classified as productive when the CDR3 lacked stop codons and remained in frame with V and J, and all other rearrangements were classified as non-productive. Following IMGT convention, CDR3 was defined as the stretch from the second conserved V-encoded cysteine up to the conserved J-encoded phenylalanine. The earlier analysis of 550 to 650 of the donors excluded any sequence lacking an unambiguous match to a single V gene segment. An earlier analysis of roughly 590 of the donors called V segments functional above 56.7% productive rearrangements and segregating when the between-donor standard deviation exceeded 5%. A statistical classification framework was developed to diagnose cytomegalovirus status using the catalog of TCR beta chain sequences. A later analysis assigned V and J genes by comparing TCR nucleotide sequences with IMGT/GENE-DB human TR gene sequences. The TCRdist pipeline was used in a later analysis to assign CDR3 sequences and most-parsimonious VDJ recombination scenarios. A later analysis defined each TCR beta chain by its CDR3 amino acid sequence plus V-gene family, and excluded reads lacking a unique V-gene family. As a way to deal with suspected cross-contamination and a sequencing artifact, a later analysis dropped 640 or so nucleotide sequences that were highly shared and had low generation probability. In a later analysis, a clonal expansion index for each public chain was calculated from normalized within-repertoire ranks of inferred template counts. In a later analysis, generation probabilities were computed with a VDJ recombination model fitted to out-of-frame rearrangements, and the resulting probabilities were checked against IGoR. A later analysis scored TCR-TCR, TCR-HLA and TCR-CMV co-occurrence with hypergeometric tests, applying a repertoire-size bias correction to TCR pairs. In a later analysis, false discovery rates were estimated by permuting HLA or CMV assignments 20 times. A later analysis grouped co-occurring TCRs with DBSCAN, adding TCRdist sequence similarity when clustering within HLA-allele-positive subsets. Co-occurrence clustering excluded repertoires with fewer than 30,000 or more than 120,000 public chains, plus five with anomalous nucleotide sharing. TCRdb's version of the immuneACCESS table is confined to in-frame rearrangements and falls short of the full clone set. An unresolved V gene accounts for under half of the shortfall where checked; the remainder is of unknown origin. That table gives V, J and clone size, and the DNA gave D and trimming. Recorded for this sample are some 140,000 clones; roughly 80% of them occurred a single time. Approximately 8.2% of the sample lies in the top ten.

This clonotype was obtained from a woman in her forties or fifties in good health and CMV-seropositive. Sequenced material: PBMCs. The receptor chain draws on TRBV27 and TRBJ1-5, with the D gene call left open. For the CDR3, the sequence is CASSLVSQNQPQHF. The nucleotide sequence is TGTGCCAGCAGTTTAGTCTCTCAGAATCAGCCCCAGCATTTT.